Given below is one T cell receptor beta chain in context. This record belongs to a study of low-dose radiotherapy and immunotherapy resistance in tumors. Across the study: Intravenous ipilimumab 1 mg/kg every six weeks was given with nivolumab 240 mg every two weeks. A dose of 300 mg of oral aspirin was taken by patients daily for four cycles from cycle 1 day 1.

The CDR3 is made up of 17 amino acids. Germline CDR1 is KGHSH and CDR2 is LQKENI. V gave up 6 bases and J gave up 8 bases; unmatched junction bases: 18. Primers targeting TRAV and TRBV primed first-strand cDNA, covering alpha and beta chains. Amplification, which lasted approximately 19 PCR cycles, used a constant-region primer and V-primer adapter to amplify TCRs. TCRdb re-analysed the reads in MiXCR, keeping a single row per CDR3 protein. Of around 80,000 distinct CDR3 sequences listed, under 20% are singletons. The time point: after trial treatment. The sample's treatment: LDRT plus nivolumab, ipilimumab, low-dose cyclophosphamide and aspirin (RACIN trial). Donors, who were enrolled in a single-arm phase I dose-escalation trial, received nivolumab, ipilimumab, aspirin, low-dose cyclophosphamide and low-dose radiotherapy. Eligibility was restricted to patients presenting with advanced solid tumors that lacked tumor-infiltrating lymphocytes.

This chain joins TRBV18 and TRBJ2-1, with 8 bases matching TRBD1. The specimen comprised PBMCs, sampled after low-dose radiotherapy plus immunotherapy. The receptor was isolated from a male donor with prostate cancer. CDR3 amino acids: CASSLRLPGQGIDEQFF. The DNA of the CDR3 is TGTGCCAGCTCTCTTCGTCTCCCCGGACAGGGTATAGATGAGCAGTTCTTC.